In its sample, the clone carrying this TCR beta chain was seen a few times. Per the study methods: It was from reference gene primer amplification that nucleated cell counts were estimated. Libraries were prepared by immunoSEQ multiplex PCR; TCRdb keeps only in-frame clonotypes and omits some of them. Clonal size and the V and J genes are those of that table, whereas D and trimming came from the DNA. The repertoire holds over 200,000 clones, with 65% to 85% as singletons. This record belongs to a study of blood T cell repertoires in COVID-19. Study context: The study drew acute and convalescent COVID-19 samples from the United States, Italy and Spain. Nucleic acid was either cDNA or gDNA, and it came from T cells, B-cell-depleted T cells, or PBMCs.

CDR1 MDHEN and CDR2 SYDVKM come from the germline V gene. Trimming removed 6 bases from V and 3 bases from J, with 17 bases in between. The CDR3 runs 15 residues. The chain combines TRBV28 with TRBJ1-2, with a weak D call TRBD1 (6 bases). This receptor was obtained from a man older than 75 with acute or convalescent COVID-19. The sample consisted of peripheral blood. The CDR3 loop reads CASSTSGAGDYGYTF. In DNA form, the CDR3 reads TGTGCCAGCAGCACAAGCGGGGCAGGGGACTATGGCTACACCTTC.